This T cell receptor (beta chain) was retrieved from a study of early T cells in non-severe SARS-CoV-2 infection. The overall study: Sequenced material consisted of bulk RNA (from unsorted whole blood), and chains were unpaired.

Per the germline V gene, CDR1 is SNHLY and CDR2 is FYNNEI. CDR3 length: 12 amino acids. The V end was cut by 4 bases, the J end by 12 bases, with 13 bases between. TCRdb called the 5' RACE reads again in MiXCR, with one record for every CDR3 protein. The sample has some 87,000 distinct CDR3 sequences, roughly 13% seen once. The TCR comes from an adult who was a healthcare worker with PCR-confirmed SARS-CoV-2 infection or an uninfected control (not recorded which). Sequencing was carried out using whole blood. The rearrangement joins TRBV2 to TRBJ2-1, with D hard to call. The CDR3 region has the DNA TGTGCCAGCAGTGCCGTGAGACCCGGGCAGTTCTTC. This sequence encodes CASSAVRPGQFF.